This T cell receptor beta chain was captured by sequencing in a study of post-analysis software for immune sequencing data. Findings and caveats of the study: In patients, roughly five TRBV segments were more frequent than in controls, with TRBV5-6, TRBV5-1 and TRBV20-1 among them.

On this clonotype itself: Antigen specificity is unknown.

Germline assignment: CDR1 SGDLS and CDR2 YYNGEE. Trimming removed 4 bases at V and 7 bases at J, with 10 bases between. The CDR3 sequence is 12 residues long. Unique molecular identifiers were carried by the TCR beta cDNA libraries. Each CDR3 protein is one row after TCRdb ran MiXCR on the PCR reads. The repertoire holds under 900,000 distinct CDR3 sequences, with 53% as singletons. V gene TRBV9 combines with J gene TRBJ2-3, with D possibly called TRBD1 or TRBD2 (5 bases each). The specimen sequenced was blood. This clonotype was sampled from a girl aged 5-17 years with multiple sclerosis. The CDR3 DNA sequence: TGTGCCAGCAGCCCCGAGGGGCATACGCAGTATTTT. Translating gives CASSPEGHTQYF.